The T cell receptor beta chain under discussion was sequenced for a study of shared clonotypes between healthy human individuals. As for the study in general: Researchers drew samples from a couple of women and a few men aged 18 to 49. Study findings and constraints: Memory subsets had estimated richness that was generally smaller than that of naive subsets. Relative to their counterparts shared across all four donors, non-shared clonotypes exhibited diminished generation probabilities.

Turning to this clone: Its antigen remains unknown. This may be a read error: a much more frequent sequence differs by one nucleotide.

V was clipped by 2 bases and J by 0 bases, with 8 bases between them. CDR1 and CDR2 (germline): LGHNA, YNFKEQ. The CDR3 runs 15 residues. Each donor was a Caucasian adult residing in Nashville, Tennessee. Sequencing used immunoSEQ multiplex PCR; TCRdb keeps in-frame clones, though not all of them. Of hundreds of thousands of clones in the sample, 74% were seen once. Material: memory CD4+ T cells sorted from blood. Subset here: CD45RA-negative fraction. The V call is TRBV4-2, the J call TRBJ1-5, with D perhaps matching TRBD1 (6 bases). The sequence derives from a woman under 40 in good health. The CDR3 nucleotides are TGTGCCAGCAGCCAAACAGGGTATAGCAATCAGCCCCAGCATTTT. Translated, it gives CASSQTGYSNQPQHF.